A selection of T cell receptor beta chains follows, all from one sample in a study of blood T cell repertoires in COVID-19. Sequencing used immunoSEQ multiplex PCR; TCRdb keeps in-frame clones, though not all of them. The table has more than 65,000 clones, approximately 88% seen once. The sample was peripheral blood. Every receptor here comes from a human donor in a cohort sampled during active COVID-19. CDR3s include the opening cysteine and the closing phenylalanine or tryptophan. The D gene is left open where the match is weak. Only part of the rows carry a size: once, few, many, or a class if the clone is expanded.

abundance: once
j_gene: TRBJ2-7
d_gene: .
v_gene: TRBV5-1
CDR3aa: CASSFNRAYEQYF
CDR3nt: TGCGCCAGCAGCTTTAACAGGGCCTACGAGCAGTACTTC

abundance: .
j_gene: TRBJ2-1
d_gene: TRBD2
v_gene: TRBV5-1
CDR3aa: CASSRGGYGYNEQFF
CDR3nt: TGCGCCAGCAGTCGGGGAGGGTATGGCTACAATGAGCAGTTCTTC

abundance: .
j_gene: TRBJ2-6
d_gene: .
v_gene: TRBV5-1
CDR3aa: CASSADSTGANVLTF
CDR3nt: TGCGCCAGCAGCGCGGACAGTACTGGGGCCAACGTCCTGACTTTC

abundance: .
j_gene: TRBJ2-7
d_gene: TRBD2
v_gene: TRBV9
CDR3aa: CASSVGEGYEQYF
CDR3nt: TGTGCCAGCAGCGTAGGGGAGGGCTACGAGCAGTACTTC

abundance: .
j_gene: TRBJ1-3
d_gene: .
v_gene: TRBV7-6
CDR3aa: CASSSFSRDIDSGNTIYF
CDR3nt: TGTGCCAGCAGCTCCTTCTCCCGGGACATTGACTCTGGAAACACCATATATTTT

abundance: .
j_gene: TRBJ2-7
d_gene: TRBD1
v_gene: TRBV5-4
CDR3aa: CASSPGDRVYEQYF
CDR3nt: TGTGCCAGCAGCCCGGGGGACAGGGTCTACGAGCAGTACTTC

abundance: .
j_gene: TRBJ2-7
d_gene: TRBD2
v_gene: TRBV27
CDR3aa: CASSLRGTSGAYEQYF
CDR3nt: TGTGCCAGCAGTTTAAGGGGGACTAGCGGGGCTTACGAGCAGTACTTC

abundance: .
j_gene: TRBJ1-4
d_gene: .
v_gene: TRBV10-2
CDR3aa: CASISSTGIHNEKLFF
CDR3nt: TGCGCCAGCATTTCTTCGACAGGAATTCATAATGAAAAACTGTTTTTT

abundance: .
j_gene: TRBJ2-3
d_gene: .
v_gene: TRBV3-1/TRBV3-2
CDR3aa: CASRRGWAGEDTQYF
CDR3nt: TGTGCCAGCAGACGGGGGTGGGCGGGTGAAGATACGCAGTATTTT

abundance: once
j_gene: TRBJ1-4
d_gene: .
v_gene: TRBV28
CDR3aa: CASSLYRDEKLFF
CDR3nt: TGTGCCAGCAGTTTATACAGGGATGAAAAACTGTTTTTT

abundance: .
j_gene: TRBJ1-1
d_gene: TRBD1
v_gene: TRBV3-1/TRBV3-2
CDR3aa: CASSQDDRGDAEAFF
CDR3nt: TGTGCCAGCAGCCAAGATGACAGGGGGGATGCTGAAGCTTTCTTT

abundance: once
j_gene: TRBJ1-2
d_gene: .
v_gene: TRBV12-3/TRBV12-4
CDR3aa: CASAGGWSYGYTF
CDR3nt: TGTGCCAGCGCGGGCGGATGGTCCTATGGCTACACCTTC

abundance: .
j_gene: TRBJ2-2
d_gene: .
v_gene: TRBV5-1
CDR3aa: CASSYGQPANTGELFF
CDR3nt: TGCGCCAGCAGCTACGGACAGCCCGCGAACACCGGGGAGCTGTTTTTT

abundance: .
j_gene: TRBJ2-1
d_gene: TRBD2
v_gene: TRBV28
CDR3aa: CASSSGTSGRRSEQFF
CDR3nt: TGTGCCAGCAGTTCCGGGACTAGCGGGAGGCGGAGTGAGCAGTTCTTC

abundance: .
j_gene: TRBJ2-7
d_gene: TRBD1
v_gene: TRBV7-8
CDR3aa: CASSSTGGAYEQYF
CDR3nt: TGTGCCAGCAGCTCGACAGGGGGCGCGTACGAGCAGTACTTC

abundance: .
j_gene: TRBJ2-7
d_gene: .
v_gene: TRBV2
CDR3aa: CASSDSGGSINEQYF
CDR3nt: TGTGCCAGCAGTGACAGTGGGGGGAGTATCAACGAGCAGTACTTC

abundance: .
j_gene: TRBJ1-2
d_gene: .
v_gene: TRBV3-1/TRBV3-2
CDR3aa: CASSQEVYWGYTF
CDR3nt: TGTGCCAGCAGCCAAGAAGTGTACTGGGGCTACACCTTC

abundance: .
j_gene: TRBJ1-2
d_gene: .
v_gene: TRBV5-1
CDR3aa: CASSLGGRQTYGYTF
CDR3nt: TGCGCCAGCAGCTTGGGAGGGAGGCAGACCTATGGCTACACCTTC

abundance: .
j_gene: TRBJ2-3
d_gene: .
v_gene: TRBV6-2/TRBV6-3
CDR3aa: CASSSPTGWVYF
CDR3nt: TGTGCCAGCAGTTCCCCCACGGGGTGGGTGTATTTT

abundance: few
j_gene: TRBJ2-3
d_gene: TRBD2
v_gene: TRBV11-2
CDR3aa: CASSLGTSWGTDTQYF
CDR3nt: TGTGCCAGCAGCCTTGGGACTAGTTGGGGCACAGATACGCAGTATTTT

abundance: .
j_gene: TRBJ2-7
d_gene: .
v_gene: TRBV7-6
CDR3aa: CASSLGLGEQYF
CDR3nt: TGTGCCAGCAGCCTAGGCCTAGGCGAGCAGTACTTC

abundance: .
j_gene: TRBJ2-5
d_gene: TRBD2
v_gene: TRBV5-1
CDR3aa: CASSLRLAGGETQYF
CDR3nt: TGCGCCAGCAGCCTTCGACTAGCGGGGGGTGAGACCCAGTACTTC

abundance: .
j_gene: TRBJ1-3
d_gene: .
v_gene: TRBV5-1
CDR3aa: CASSLDPGSGNTIYF
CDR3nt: TGCGCCAGCAGCTTGGATCCGGGCTCTGGAAACACCATATATTTT

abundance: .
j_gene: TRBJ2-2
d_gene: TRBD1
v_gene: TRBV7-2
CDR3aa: CASSTTGTNTGELFF
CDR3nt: TGTGCCAGCAGCACGACAGGGACGAACACCGGGGAGCTGTTTTTT

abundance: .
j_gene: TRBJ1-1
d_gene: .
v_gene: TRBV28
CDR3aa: CASSLYGGMNTEAFF
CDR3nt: TGTGCCAGCAGTTTATATGGGGGCATGAACACTGAAGCTTTCTTT

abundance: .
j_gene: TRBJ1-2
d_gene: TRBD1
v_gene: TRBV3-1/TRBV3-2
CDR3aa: CASSLRTGGGYGYTF
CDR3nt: TGTGCCAGCAGCCTCCGGACAGGGGGCGGCTATGGCTACACCTTC

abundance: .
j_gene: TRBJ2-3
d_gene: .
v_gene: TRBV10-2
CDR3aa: CASSATRPSSTDTQYF
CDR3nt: TGCGCCAGCAGTGCGACAAGGCCTTCTAGCACAGATACGCAGTATTTT

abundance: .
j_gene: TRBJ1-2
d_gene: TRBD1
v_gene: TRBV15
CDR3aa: CATSRTGDGYTF
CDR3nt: TGTGCCACCAGCAGGACAGGGGATGGCTACACCTTC

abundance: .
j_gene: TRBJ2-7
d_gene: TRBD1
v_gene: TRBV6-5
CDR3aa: CASGTGNSYEQYF
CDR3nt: TGTGCCAGCGGGACAGGGAACAGCTACGAGCAGTACTTC

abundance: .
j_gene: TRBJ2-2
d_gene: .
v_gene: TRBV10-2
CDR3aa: CASRATRGNTGELFF
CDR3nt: TGCGCCAGCAGGGCTACTAGAGGGAACACCGGGGAGCTGTTTTTT

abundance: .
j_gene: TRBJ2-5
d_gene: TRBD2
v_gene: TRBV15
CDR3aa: CATSRGLAGGKETQYF
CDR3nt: TGTGCCACCAGCAGGGGACTAGCGGGGGGAAAAGAGACCCAGTACTTC

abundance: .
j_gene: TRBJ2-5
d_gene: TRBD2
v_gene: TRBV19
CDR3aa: CASSSSGSKTQYF
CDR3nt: TGTGCCAGTAGTAGTAGCGGGAGTAAGACCCAGTACTTC

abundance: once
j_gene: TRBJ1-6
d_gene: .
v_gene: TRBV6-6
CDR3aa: CASGAYNSPLHF
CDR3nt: TGTGCCTCAGGGGCCTATAATTCACCCCTCCACTTT

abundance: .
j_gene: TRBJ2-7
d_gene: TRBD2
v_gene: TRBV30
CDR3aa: CAWSPNGGPGGQYF
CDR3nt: TGTGCCTGGAGTCCGAACGGCGGGCCGGGGGGGCAGTACTTC

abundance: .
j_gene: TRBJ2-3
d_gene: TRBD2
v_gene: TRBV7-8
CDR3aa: CASSLVRRGFTDTQYF
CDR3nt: TGTGCCAGCAGCTTAGTAAGGCGGGGGTTCACAGATACGCAGTATTTT